This TCR beta chain was sequenced during a study of cytomegalovirus exposure and HLA in healthy donors. Study results and caveats: Relative to the approximately 660-donor mean, N-insertions were reportedly fewer in an Asian-associated ancestry cluster in a later analysis. Follow-up analysis seemed to connect common viral pathogens with several of the most significant clusters identified. An analysis that was carried out later associated 15,000 to 20,000 TCR beta sequences with HLA alleles at 0.05 false discovery rate. DRB1 had the most TCR associations and HLA-C the fewest, a later analysis found, with rates varying by HLA locus.

The CDR3 spans 12 residues. Looked up from germline, CDR1 is LNHDA and CDR2 is SQIVND (reference sequence). Trimming pared 6 bases from V and 3 bases from J, leaving 9 bases between. About this clone itself: The antigen is undetermined.

The PCR had 60 Vbeta and 13 Jbeta primers. Assay used: immunoSEQ multiplex PCR; TCRdb lists only in-frame clones, some missing. The clone table shows 70,000 or so clones, with the ten largest holding roughly 2.4%. The TCR sequence derives from a female donor in good health and CMV-seropositive. The V gene is TRBV19, the J gene TRBJ2-7; D possibly corresponds to TRBD2 (5 bases). What was sequenced was PBMCs. The CDR3 sequence is CASRDSLYEQYF. CDR3 sequence (DNA): TGTGCCAGTAGGGACTCTCTCTACGAGCAGTACTTC.